The TCR beta chain under discussion was sequenced for a study of cytomegalovirus exposure and HLA in healthy donors. General study results and limits: In the roughly 120 validation repertoires, a later analysis found that first-cohort TCR clusters tended to co-occur. In vitro work confirmed that a few CMV-associated chains recognize CMV antigens.

The CDR3 spans 13 residues. Germline loops: CDR1 MNHNS, CDR2 SASEGT. The V and J ends lost 8 bases and 5 bases, in that order; junction bases with no gene match: 7. The donors were part of the validation cohort of over a hundred subjects. That cohort was separate from the first cohort, which comprised under 700 subjects. In regard to this clone: The antigen is undetermined.

Libraries were prepared by immunoSEQ multiplex PCR; TCRdb keeps only in-frame clonotypes and omits some of them. The data hold about 280,000 clones, with 65% to 90% observed a single time. The chain links TRBV6-1 to TRBJ2-5, with 8 bases fitting TRBD2. The material sequenced was PBMCs. This clonotype was obtained from a woman under 30 in good health and CMV-seronegative. The CDR3 here is CASSLAGRETQYF. CDR3 bases: TGTGCCAGCTCCTTAGCGGGAAGGGAGACCCAGTACTTC.